The rows below give T cell receptor beta chains drawn from one sample of a study of cytomegalovirus exposure and HLA in healthy donors. Profiling relied on immunoSEQ multiplex PCR, and the TCRdb table lists in-frame clones only, not all of them. The sample has roughly 170,000 clones, about 81% seen once. The sample was PBMCs. The receptor source for this set is a woman aged 30 to 39 in good health and CMV-seronegative. The CDR3 runs from the conserved cysteine through the conserved F or W. A D gene is named only where the DNA matches it firmly. Expanded clones are given a class, and other clones once, few, many or no size at all.

j_call d_call clone_size v_call cdr3_nt cdr3_aa
TRBJ2-1 NA NA TRBV27 TGTGCCAGCAGTTTAATATTCATGACTCCCTTAACGGACTACAATGAGCAGTTCTTC CASSLIFMTPLTDYNEQFF
TRBJ1-4 NA NA TRBV1 TGCACCAGCAGTCGACTCCTTCTTGGACAGTTTAATGAAAAACTGTTTTTT CTSSRLLLGQFNEKLFF
TRBJ2-6 TRBD1 once TRBV5-6 TGTGCCAGCACCGTATTGACAGGGCCCGGGGCCAACGTCCTGACTTTC CASTVLTGPGANVLTF
TRBJ2-1 TRBD2 NA TRBV6-4 TGTGCCAGCAGTGACGGGTCCGGGACTAGCCGTAATGAGCAGTTCTTC CASSDGSGTSRNEQFF
TRBJ2-7 NA NA TRBV5-1 TGCGCCAGCAGCTTTGCTGGGGCCTCGGACGAGCAGTACTTC CASSFAGASDEQYF
TRBJ2-7 TRBD1 few TRBV7-8 TGTGCCAGCACGCGGACAGGGCGCGAGCAGTACTTC CASTRTGREQYF
TRBJ2-1 TRBD2 NA TRBV7-2 TGTGCCAGCAGCGAGACTAGCGGGAGGGACAATGAGCAGTTCTTC CASSETSGRDNEQFF
TRBJ2-5 TRBD2 once TRBV29-1 TGCAGCGTTGCCCCGAGCGGGGGGGAGTTTGGGGAGACCCAGTACTTC CSVAPSGGEFGETQYF
TRBJ1-6 TRBD1 few TRBV27 TGTGCCAGCAGTTTTTCCGCTTCAGGGGGCACACCCCTCCACTTT CASSFSASGGTPLHF
TRBJ1-2 TRBD1 NA TRBV2 TGTGCCAGCAGTCGGGACAGGACAGTAAGTGGCTACACCTTC CASSRDRTVSGYTF
TRBJ2-7 TRBD1 NA TRBV5-6 TGTGCCAGCAGCTCATACATCGGGACAGGGTACTTCGAGCAGTACTTC CASSSYIGTGYFEQYF
TRBJ2-5 NA NA TRBV2 TGTGCCGGCAGCGGGTTTCAAGAGACCCAGTACTTC CAGSGFQETQYF
TRBJ1-3 TRBD1 NA TRBV28 TGTGCCAGCAGTCGCATTTTCCGGGACAGGGGACGTGATGTAGGAAACACCATATATTTT CASSRIFRDRGRDVGNTIYF
TRBJ2-7 NA few TRBV7-6 TGTGCCAGCAGCTCGGGACTTAGCGAGCAGTACTTC CASSSGLSEQYF
TRBJ2-1 TRBD2 NA TRBV11-2 TGTGCCAGCAGCGCGCGGGAGTACGGCTACAATGAGCAGTTCTTC CASSAREYGYNEQFF
TRBJ1-5 NA NA TRBV6-6 TGTGCCAGCAGTTCGAGGGGGGGGAATCAGCCCCAGCATTTT CASSSRGGNQPQHF
TRBJ2-5 NA NA TRBV19 TGTGCCAGTAGCGGGGGACAAGAGACCCAGTACTTC CASSGGQETQYF
TRBJ2-7 TRBD2 NA TRBV7-9 TGTGCCAGCAGCTCGGGACTAGCGGGAGGGGACGAGCAGTACTTC CASSSGLAGGDEQYF
TRBJ2-4 NA few TRBV5-6 TGTGCCAGCAGCCCCAGGGGTAGGGACATTCAGTACTTC CASSPRGRDIQYF
TRBJ1-1 NA NA TRBV29-1 TGCAGCGCGCAGGCTATGAACACTGAAGCTTTCTTT CSAQAMNTEAFF
TRBJ2-7 TRBD2 once TRBV28 TGTGCCAGCAGTTTAGTACGGGAGGGTACCTACGAGCAGTACTTC CASSLVREGTYEQYF
TRBJ2-3 NA once TRBV27 TGTGCCAGCAGTCCTGCAGGGGACACAGATACGCAGTATTTT CASSPAGDTDTQYF
TRBJ2-1 TRBD2 NA TRBV9 TGTGCCAGCAACACAATAGCGGGGGGGCCCGGTGAGCAGTTCTTC CASNTIAGGPGEQFF
TRBJ2-7 TRBD1 NA TRBV28 TGTGCCAGCGGATCGACAGGGGAGAGGTCCTACGAGCAGTACTTC CASGSTGERSYEQYF
TRBJ1-1 TRBD1 NA TRBV5-1 TGCGCCAGCAGCACCGGGACAGGGGGCGTCACTGAAGCTTTCTTT CASSTGTGGVTEAFF
TRBJ2-1 NA NA TRBV21-1 TGTGCCAGCAGCACCCTAAACGAACCGGGACTAGCGGGAGCCACCTACAATGAGCAGTTCTTC CASSTLNEPGLAGATYNEQFF